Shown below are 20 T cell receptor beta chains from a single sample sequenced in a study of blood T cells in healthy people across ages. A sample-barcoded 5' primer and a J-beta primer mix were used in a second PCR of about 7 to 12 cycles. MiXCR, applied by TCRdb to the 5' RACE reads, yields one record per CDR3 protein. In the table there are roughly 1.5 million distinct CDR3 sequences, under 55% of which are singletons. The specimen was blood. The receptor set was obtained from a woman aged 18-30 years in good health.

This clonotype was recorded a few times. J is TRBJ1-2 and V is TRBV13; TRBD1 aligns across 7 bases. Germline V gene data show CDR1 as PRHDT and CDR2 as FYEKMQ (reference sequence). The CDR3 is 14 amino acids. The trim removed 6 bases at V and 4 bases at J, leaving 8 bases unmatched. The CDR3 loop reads CASRRQGGPYGYTF. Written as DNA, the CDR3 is TGTGCCAGCAGACGACAGGGAGGACCCTATGGCTACACCTTC. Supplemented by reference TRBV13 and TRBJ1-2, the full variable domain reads AAGVIQSPRHLIKEKRETATLKCYPIPRHDTVYWYQQGPGQDPQFLISFYEKMQSDKGSIPDRFSAQQFSDYHSELNMSSLELGDSALYFCASRRQGGPYGYTFGSGTRLTVV.

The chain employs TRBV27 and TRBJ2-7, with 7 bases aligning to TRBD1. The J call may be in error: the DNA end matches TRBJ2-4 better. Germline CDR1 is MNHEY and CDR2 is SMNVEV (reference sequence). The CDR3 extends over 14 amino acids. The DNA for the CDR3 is TGTGCCAGCCGGACAGGCTTCAAGAGGGACATTCAGTACTTC. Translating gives CASRTGFKRDIQYF.

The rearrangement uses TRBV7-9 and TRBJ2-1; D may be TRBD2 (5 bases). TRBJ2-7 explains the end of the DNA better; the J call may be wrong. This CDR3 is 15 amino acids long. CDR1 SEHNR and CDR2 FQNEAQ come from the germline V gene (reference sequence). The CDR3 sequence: CASSLGGYPYNEQYF. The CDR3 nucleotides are TGTGCCAGCAGCTTAGGAGGGTATCCCTACAATGAGCAGTACTTC.

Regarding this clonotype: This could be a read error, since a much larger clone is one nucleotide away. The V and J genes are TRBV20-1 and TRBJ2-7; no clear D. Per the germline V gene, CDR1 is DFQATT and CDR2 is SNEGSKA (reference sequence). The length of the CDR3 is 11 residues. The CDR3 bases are TGCAGTGCTCTCCGGGCCTATGAGCAGTACTTC. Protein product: CSALRAYEQYF.

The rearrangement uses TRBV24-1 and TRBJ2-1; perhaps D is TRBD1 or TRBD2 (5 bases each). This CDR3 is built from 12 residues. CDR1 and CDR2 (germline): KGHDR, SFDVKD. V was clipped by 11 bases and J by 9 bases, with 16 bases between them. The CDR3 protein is CASASVGAEQFF. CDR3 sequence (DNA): TGTGCCAGTGCTTCGGTCGGGGCTGAGCAGTTCTTC.

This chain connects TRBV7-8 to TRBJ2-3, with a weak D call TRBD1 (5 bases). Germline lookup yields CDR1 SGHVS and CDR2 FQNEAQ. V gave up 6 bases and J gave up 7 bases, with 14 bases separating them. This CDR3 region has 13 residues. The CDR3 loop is CASRTAATYTQYF. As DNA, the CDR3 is TGTGCCAGCAGGACAGCAGCAACTTATACGCAGTATTTT.

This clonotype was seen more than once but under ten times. The CDR3 sequence is CASSHIAGYTF. For the CDR3, the DNA is TGTGCCAGCAGTCATATTGCTGGCTACACCTTC. The chain recombines TRBV7-2 with TRBJ1-2; D unclear. Trimming removed 6 bases from V and 7 bases from J, with 9 bases in between. The CDR3 is 11 residues long. Germline V gene data show CDR1 as SGHTA and CDR2 as FQGNSA.

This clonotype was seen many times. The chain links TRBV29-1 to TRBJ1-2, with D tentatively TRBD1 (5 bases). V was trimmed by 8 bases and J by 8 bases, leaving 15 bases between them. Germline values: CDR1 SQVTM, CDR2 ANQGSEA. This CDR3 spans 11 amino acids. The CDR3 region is CSTGTARGYTF. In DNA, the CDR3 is TGCAGCACCGGGACGGCCAGGGGCTACACCTTC.

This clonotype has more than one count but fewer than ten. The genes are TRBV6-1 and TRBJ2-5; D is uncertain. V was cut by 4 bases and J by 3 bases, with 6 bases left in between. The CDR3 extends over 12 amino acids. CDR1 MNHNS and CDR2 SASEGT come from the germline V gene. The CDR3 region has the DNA TGTGCCAGCAGTGTTGTGGAAGAGACCCAGTACTTC. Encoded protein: CASSVVEETQYF.

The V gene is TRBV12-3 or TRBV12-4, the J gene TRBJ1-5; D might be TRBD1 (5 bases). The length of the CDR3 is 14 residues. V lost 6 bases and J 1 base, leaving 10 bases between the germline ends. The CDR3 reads CASSIGGSNQPQHF. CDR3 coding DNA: TGTGCCAGCAGCATCGGGGGAAGCAATCAGCCCCAGCATTTT.

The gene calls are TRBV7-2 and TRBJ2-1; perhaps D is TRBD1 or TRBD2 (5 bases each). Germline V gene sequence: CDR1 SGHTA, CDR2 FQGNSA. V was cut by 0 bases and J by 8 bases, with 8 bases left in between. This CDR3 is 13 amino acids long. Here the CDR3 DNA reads TGTGCCAGCAGCTTAGCGTGGGGGTATGAGCAGTTCTTC. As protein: CASSLAWGYEQFF.

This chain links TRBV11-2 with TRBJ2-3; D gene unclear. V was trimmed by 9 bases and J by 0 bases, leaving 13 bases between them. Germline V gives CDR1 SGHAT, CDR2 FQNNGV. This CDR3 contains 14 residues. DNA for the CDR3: TGTGCCAGTACTCCGTGGATCAGCACAGATACGCAGTATTTT. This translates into CASTPWISTDTQYF.

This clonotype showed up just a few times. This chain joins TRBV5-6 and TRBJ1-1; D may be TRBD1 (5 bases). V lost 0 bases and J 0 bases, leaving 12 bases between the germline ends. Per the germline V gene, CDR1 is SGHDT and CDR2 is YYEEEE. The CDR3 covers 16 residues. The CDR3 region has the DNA TGTGCCAGCAGCTTGGTTTCTGGCAGGGTGAACACTGAAGCTTTCTTT. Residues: CASSLVSGRVNTEAFF.

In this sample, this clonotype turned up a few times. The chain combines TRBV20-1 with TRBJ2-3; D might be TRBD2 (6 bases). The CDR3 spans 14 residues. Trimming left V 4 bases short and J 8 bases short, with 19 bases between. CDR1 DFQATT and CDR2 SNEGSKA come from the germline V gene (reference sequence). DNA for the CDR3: TGCAGTGCTAAGCTAGCGTCTTTCCAAACTACGCAGTATTTT. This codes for CSAKLASFQTTQYF.

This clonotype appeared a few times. CDR3 nucleotide sequence: TGTGCCAGCAGCCATGACAGCCCTAACTATGGCTACACCTTC. Protein: CASSHDSPNYGYTF. The chain uses TRBV6-5 and TRBJ1-2; D may be TRBD1 (5 bases). The germline V and J ends were trimmed by 6 bases and 0 bases, with 11 bases remaining between them. Germline V gene lookup returns CDR1 MNHEY and CDR2 SVGAGI. The CDR3 extends over 14 amino acids.

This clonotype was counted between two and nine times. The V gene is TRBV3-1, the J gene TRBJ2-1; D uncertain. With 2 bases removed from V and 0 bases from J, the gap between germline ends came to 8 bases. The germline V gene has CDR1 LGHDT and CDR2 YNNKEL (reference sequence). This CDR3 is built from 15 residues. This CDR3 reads CASSQPLSSYNEQFF. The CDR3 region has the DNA TGTGCCAGCAGCCAACCTTTGAGCTCCTACAATGAGCAGTTCTTC.

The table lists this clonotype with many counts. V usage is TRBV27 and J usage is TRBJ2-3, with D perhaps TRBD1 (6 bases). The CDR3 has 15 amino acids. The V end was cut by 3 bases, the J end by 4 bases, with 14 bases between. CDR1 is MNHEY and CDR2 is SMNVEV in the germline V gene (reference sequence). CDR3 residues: CASSLIRGASDTQYF. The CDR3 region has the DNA TGTGCCAGCAGTTTGATCAGGGGCGCATCAGATACGCAGTATTTT.

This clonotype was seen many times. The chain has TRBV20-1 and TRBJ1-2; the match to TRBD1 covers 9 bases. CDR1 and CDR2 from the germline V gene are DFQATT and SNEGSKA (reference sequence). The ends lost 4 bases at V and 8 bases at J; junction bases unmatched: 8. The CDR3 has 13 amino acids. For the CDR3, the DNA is TGCAGTGCTACCGACAGGGGGAATTACGGCTACACCTTC. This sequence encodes CSATDRGNYGYTF.

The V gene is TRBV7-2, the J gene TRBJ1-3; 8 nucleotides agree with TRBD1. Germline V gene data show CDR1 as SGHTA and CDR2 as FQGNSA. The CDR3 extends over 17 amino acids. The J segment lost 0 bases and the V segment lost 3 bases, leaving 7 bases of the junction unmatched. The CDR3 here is CASSFRPGGRSGNTIYF. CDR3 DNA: TGTGCCAGCAGCTTTCGCCCAGGGGGCCGCTCTGGAAACACCATATATTTT.

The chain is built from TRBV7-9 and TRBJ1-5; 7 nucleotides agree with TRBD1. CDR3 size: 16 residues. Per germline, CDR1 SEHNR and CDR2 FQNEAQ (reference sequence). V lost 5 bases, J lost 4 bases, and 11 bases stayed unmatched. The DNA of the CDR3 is TGTGCCAGCAGCAAGGGAGGGACAGCTTTTAATCAGCCCCAGCATTTT. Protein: CASSKGGTAFNQPQHF.